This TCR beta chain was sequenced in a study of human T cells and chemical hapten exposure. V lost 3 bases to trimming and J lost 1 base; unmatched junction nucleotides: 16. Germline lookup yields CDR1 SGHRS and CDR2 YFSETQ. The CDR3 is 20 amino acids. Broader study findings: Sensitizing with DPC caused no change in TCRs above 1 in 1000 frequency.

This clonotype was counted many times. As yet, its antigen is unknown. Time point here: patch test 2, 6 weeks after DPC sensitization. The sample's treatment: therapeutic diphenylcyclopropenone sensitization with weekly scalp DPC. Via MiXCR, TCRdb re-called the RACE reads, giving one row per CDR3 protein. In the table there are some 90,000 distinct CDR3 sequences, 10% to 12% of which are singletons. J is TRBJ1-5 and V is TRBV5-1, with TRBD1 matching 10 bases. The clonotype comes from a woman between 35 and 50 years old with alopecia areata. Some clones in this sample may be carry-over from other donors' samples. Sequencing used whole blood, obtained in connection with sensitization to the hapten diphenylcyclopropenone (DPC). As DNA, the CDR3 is TGCGCCAGCAGCTGGGGCCGGCGGACAGGGGGAGGTATGAGCAATCAGCCCCAGCATTTT. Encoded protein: CASSWGRRTGGGMSNQPQHF.